A selection of T cell receptor beta chains follows, all from one sample in a study of T cells in Graves' hyperthyroidism and ophthalmopathy. TCRdb reanalysed the multiplex PCR reads using MiXCR and keeps one entry per CDR3 protein. Seen here are roughly 100,000 distinct CDR3 sequences, 47% observed once, and the top ten hold about 28%. Source material: blood. The receptors derive from a man aged 40-49 years with Graves' hyperthyroidism. Both conserved end residues are trimmed from each CDR3. The order of the fields is V gene, CDR3 length, J gene, CDR3 protein.

TRBV7-8	13	TRBJ2-1	ASSPQSGVRDEQF
TRBV10-2	11	TRBJ2-7	ASQSSGSREQY
TRBV11-2	9	TRBJ2-5	ASSPQETQY
TRBV5-6	10	TRBJ2-7	ASSLVGDEQY
TRBV2	10	TRBJ2-7	ASRGDRGEQY
TRBV12-3/TRBV12-4	12	TRBJ2-3	ASRTSGSPDTQY
TRBV7-3	14	TRBJ2-5	ASASRGTELQETQY
TRBV7-8	11	TRBJ1-2	ASSLERSADYT
TRBV12-3/TRBV12-4	14	TRBJ1-2	ASSTGTGGHLYGYT
TRBV24-1	12	TRBJ2-7	ARADAGTGYEQY
TRBV6-4	11	TRBJ2-2	ASSDWNTGELF
TRBV29-1	15	TRBJ2-1	SVRYSGGRSSYNEQF
TRBV19	12	-	ASSVKRLTDTQH